These T cell receptor beta chains were read from a single sample in a study of vaccination effects on CD4 cells after COVID-19. Profiling relied on immunoSEQ multiplex PCR, and the TCRdb table lists in-frame clones only, not all of them. The repertoire holds approximately 26,000 clones, with approximately 70% as singletons. What these receptors recognize is not known. The starting material was CD4+ T cells from PBMCs cultured with SARS-CoV-2 spike peptides, obtained before COVID-19 vaccination. These receptors all come from a human donor who had a prior SARS-CoV-2 infection. Each CDR3 is given with its conserved first and last residue. A D gene is named only where the DNA matches it firmly. Clone size is given for some rows only: seen once, a few or many times, or a class if the clone is expanded.

NA	TRBV5-1	TRBJ2-7	TRBD1	TGCGCCAGCAGCAAAGGGACAGGGGACTCCTACGAGCAGTACTTC	CASSKGTGDSYEQYF
NA	TRBV9	TRBJ2-7	NA	TGTGCCAGCAGTCGAAGCGGGGACATCCGCTTCTACGAGCAGTACTTC	CASSRSGDIRFYEQYF
NA	TRBV2	TRBJ1-2	NA	TGTGCCAGCAGTGAAATCGCCAGCCCGTTGCCTATCTATGGCTACACCTTC	CASSEIASPLPIYGYTF
once	TRBV6-5	TRBJ2-1	NA	TGTGCCAGCAGTTACTCTGCTAGCGCGGAGGAGAATGAGCAGTTCTTC	CASSYSASAEENEQFF
few	TRBV9	TRBJ2-1	NA	TGTGCCAGCAGCGCGGACAGATCCAATGAGCAGTTCTTC	CASSADRSNEQFF
NA	TRBV2	TRBJ2-3	NA	TGTGCCAGCAGTGGGGGCAGGCCGACCACAGATACGCAGTATTTT	CASSGGRPTTDTQYF
NA	TRBV4-3	TRBJ1-1	NA	TGCGCCAGCAGCCAAGATTATGGTCGGCCTGAAGCTTTCTTT	CASSQDYGRPEAFF
NA	TRBV19	TRBJ1-2	NA	TGTGCCAGTAGTATCTACAGGGTTAACTATGGCTACACCTTC	CASSIYRVNYGYTF
few	TRBV5-1	TRBJ1-6	NA	TGCGCCAGCAGCTTGGCCCAGGGAGATTCACCCCTCCACTTT	CASSLAQGDSPLHF
few	TRBV7-9	TRBJ1-4	TRBD1	TGTGCCAGCAGCGAATGGGACAGAAATAATGAAAAACTGTTTTTT	CASSEWDRNNEKLFF
NA	TRBV9	TRBJ2-3	TRBD2	TGTGCCAGCAGCGTAGCTATGCGGGGGGGCACAGATACGCAGTATTTT	CASSVAMRGGTDTQYF
once	TRBV12-3/TRBV12-4	TRBJ2-2	NA	TGTGCCAGCAGTTTATGGGGAGCCGGGGAGCTGTTTTTT	CASSLWGAGELFF
once	TRBV5-1	TRBJ2-5	NA	TGCGCCAGCAGCTTAGGGATCCAGGTCGAGCAAGAGACCCAGTACTTC	CASSLGIQVEQETQYF
NA	TRBV19	TRBJ2-3	TRBD2	TGTGCCAGTAGTATAGACCCGGGACTAGTCACAGATACGCAGTATTTT	CASSIDPGLVTDTQYF
NA	TRBV9	TRBJ2-1	NA	TGTGCCAGCAGCGTAGAGCCCCGACTAGTCTACAATGAGCAGTTCTTC	CASSVEPRLVYNEQFF
few	TRBV10-3	TRBJ2-4	TRBD1	TGTGCCATCAGTGAGTCGGGACAGGAAAACATTCAGTACTTC	CAISESGQENIQYF
NA	TRBV30	TRBJ1-1	TRBD1	TGTGCCTGGAGTGGACCAGGGGGCATGGACACTGAAGCTTTCTTT	CAWSGPGGMDTEAFF
NA	TRBV21-1	TRBJ2-5	NA	TGTGCCAGCAGCAAAGGCTTAAACTTAACCATTAATCGGGAGACCCAGTACTTC	CASSKGLNLTINRETQYF
few	TRBV6-1	TRBJ2-5	TRBD1	TGTGCCAGCAGTGAAGACAGGGGTGAGACCCAGTACTTC	CASSEDRGETQYF
few	TRBV7-7	TRBJ2-1	TRBD2	TGTGCTAGCAGCTTAGCCCCTAGCGGGGGTGAGCAGTTCTTC	CASSLAPSGGEQFF
NA	TRBV11-3	TRBJ1-1	NA	TGTGCCAGCAGCTTTGGGGACACTGAAGCTTTCTTT	CASSFGDTEAFF
few	TRBV18	TRBJ2-2	NA	TGTGCCAGCTCACCGAACCGCAAAAACTACGATGGAAACACCGGGGAGCTGTTTTTT	CASSPNRKNYDGNTGELFF
NA	TRBV7-3	TRBJ2-7	TRBD2	TGTGCCAGCAGCTTAATGCCGGGGGGGCTTGAAACGGCTAGGTACGAGCAGTACTTC	CASSLMPGGLETARYEQYF
few	TRBV4-2	TRBJ2-5	NA	TGTGCCAGCAGCCAAGACTCCGCTAGTACAATGGAGACCCAGTACTTC	CASSQDSASTMETQYF
NA	TRBV4-2	TRBJ2-1	TRBD2	TGTGCCAGCAGCCACCCAGGGGGGACTAGCGGAGAGGGTGAGCAGTTCTTC	CASSHPGGTSGEGEQFF
few	TRBV4-2	TRBJ2-1	TRBD2	TGTGCCAGCAGCCAAGCAACTAGCGAGGCCTACAATGAGCAGTTCTTC	CASSQATSEAYNEQFF
NA	TRBV19	TRBJ1-1	NA	TGTGCCAGTAGTATGGCGTGGGGAGACACTGAAGCTTTCTTT	CASSMAWGDTEAFF